These 25 T cell receptor beta chains came from one sample sequenced in a study of blood T cell repertoires in COVID-19. Libraries were prepared by immunoSEQ multiplex PCR; TCRdb keeps only in-frame clonotypes and omits some of them. Among about 150,000 clones, 88% were seen once, and the ten largest hold 2.5%. The specimen sequenced was peripheral blood. The origin of the receptors is a human donor with COVID-19, enrolled during active disease. The donor label of this sample is uncertain.

V usage is TRBV19 and J usage is TRBJ1-5; 7 nucleotides line up with TRBD1. This CDR3 comprises 16 residues. The germline gives CDR1 LNHDA, CDR2 SQIVND (reference sequence). The ends lost 4 bases at V and 1 base at J; junction bases unmatched: 7. CDR3 coding DNA: TGTGCCAGTAGTACCCGACAGGGTTGGAGCAATCAGCCCCAGCATTTT. It specifies CASSTRQGWSNQPQHF.

The genes are TRBV5-6 and TRBJ2-1; possible D gene TRBD2, 5 bases. The germline V and J ends were trimmed by 2 bases and 8 bases, with 20 bases remaining between them. The CDR3 runs to 16 residues. CDR1 is SGHDT, CDR2 YYEEEE, per germline. The CDR3 region is CASSFGENNVLYEQFF. In nucleotides, the CDR3 is TGTGCCAGCAGCTTCGGGGAAAACAATGTTTTATATGAGCAGTTCTTC.

This chain connects TRBV7-9 to TRBJ1-5; D is uncertain. CDR1 and CDR2 from the germline V gene are SEHNR and FQNEAQ (reference sequence). The CDR3 loop spans 15 amino acids. V dropped 5 bases and J dropped 2 bases, with 13 bases sitting between them. Written as DNA, the CDR3 is TGTGCCAGCAGCCCGGGCGGGCTCGGCAATCAGCCCCAGCATTTT. This codes for CASSPGGLGNQPQHF.

CDR3 region: CASTQQVPNYGYTF. DNA of the CDR3: TGTGCCAGCACTCAACAGGTCCCTAACTATGGCTACACCTTC. The chain has TRBV2 and TRBJ1-2; D may be TRBD1 (5 bases). Germline loops: CDR1 SNHLY, CDR2 FYNNEI. This CDR3 is built from 14 residues. Trimming removed 7 bases at V and 0 bases at J, with 12 bases between.

The table lists this clone with a few counts. This chain connects TRBV4-2 to TRBJ2-1; tentatively, D is TRBD1 (5 bases). Per germline, CDR1 LGHNA and CDR2 YNFKEQ. Trimming stripped 0 bases from V and 4 bases from J, with 13 bases between. The CDR3 is 16 residues long. The CDR3 protein is CASSQDLVAGYNEQFF. The CDR3 DNA sequence: TGTGCCAGCAGCCAAGATCTGGTGGCAGGGTACAATGAGCAGTTCTTC.

The chain combines TRBV19 with TRBJ1-5; TRBD1 matches at 7 bases. The junction had 3 bases not matched to a gene; V was cut back by 3 bases and J by 4 bases. The CDR3 is 14 amino acids. CDR1 LNHDA and CDR2 SQIVND come from the germline V gene (reference sequence). In DNA form, the CDR3 reads TGTGCCAGTAGTATTCAGGGGGAAAATCAGCCCCAGCATTTT. Translating it yields CASSIQGENQPQHF.

V and J are TRBV7-9 and TRBJ1-6; 9 bases map to TRBD1. Germline lookup yields CDR1 SEHNR and CDR2 FQNEAQ (reference sequence). This CDR3 spans 15 amino acids. Germline trimming cut 5 bases from V and 10 bases from J; bases unmatched to any gene: 9. CDR3 region: CASSPPGQGSSPLHF. In nucleotides, the CDR3 is TGTGCCAGCAGCCCTCCGGGACAGGGCTCCTCACCCCTCCACTTT.

This clone was seen once. This rearrangement joins TRBV5-1 to TRBJ2-7, with 10 bases lining up with TRBD1. The CDR3 has 13 amino acids. Germline V lookup: CDR1 SGHRS, CDR2 YFSETQ. V lost 4 bases to trimming and J lost 6 bases; unmatched junction nucleotides: 4. For the CDR3, the DNA is TGCGCCAGCAGCGGGGGGACAGGGGCCGAGCAGTACTTC. It yields the protein CASSGGTGAEQYF.

The chain links TRBV7-9 to TRBJ2-5; 11 nucleotides align to TRBD1. There are 15 residues in the CDR3. J lost 4 bases, V lost 3 bases, and 4 bases had no gene match. Germline CDR1 reads SEHNR; CDR2 reads FQNEAQ (reference sequence). The DNA for the CDR3 is TGTGCCAGCAGCTTCGGACAGGGGGCTAGAGAGACCCAGTACTTC. Amino acid sequence: CASSFGQGARETQYF.

This clone was seen once. The J gene is TRBJ2-3, the V gene TRBV10-1; D is unresolved. V dropped 4 bases and J dropped 5 bases, with 13 bases sitting between them. Looked up from germline, CDR1 is WNHNN and CDR2 is SYGVQD (reference sequence). This CDR3 is 14 amino acids long. In nucleotides, the CDR3 is TGCGCCAGCAGTGGTCTTGGAGACGGAGATACGCAGTATTTT. It translates to CASSGLGDGDTQYF.

The chain carries TRBV23-1 and TRBJ1-5, with TRBD1 as a possible D gene (5 bases). TRBV23-1 is flagged as an ORF with uncertain function. V lost 2 bases and J 6 bases, leaving 20 bases between the germline ends. This CDR3 has 17 residues. CDR3 in amino acids: CASSQPRGGVWCQPQHF. The DNA for the CDR3 is TGCGCCAGCAGTCAACCCCGGGGGGGGGTTTGGTGTCAGCCCCAGCATTTT.

This chain links TRBV7-2 with TRBJ1-2, with D unresolved. V shed 5 bases and J shed 1 base, with 11 bases lying between them. This CDR3 has 14 amino acids. Germline V gene data show CDR1 as SGHTA and CDR2 as FQGNSA. The CDR3 sequence: CASSTSGVNYGYTF. In DNA, the CDR3 is TGTGCCAGCAGCACTAGCGGGGTTAACTATGGCTACACCTTC.

A few counts support this clone. The chain couples TRBV25-1 to TRBJ1-2; D unclear. The CDR3 spans 13 residues. CDR1 MGHDK and CDR2 SYGVNS come from the germline V gene. Trimming took 6 bases from V and 8 from J, leaving 16 bases between them. For the CDR3, the DNA is TGTGCCAGCAGCCCCGCCCCGACGCGGGGCTACACCTTC. Amino acid sequence: CASSPAPTRGYTF.

The V call is TRBV24-1, the J call TRBJ1-2; TRBD1 matches 8 bases. This CDR3 comprises 15 residues. The V gene end was trimmed by 3 bases and the J gene end by 4 bases; junction bases not matched to a gene: 6. The germline gives CDR1 KGHDR, CDR2 SFDVKD. As DNA, the CDR3 is TGTGCCACCAGTGATGGACAGGGTGGAGGCTATGGCTACACCTTC. It specifies CATSDGQGGGYGYTF.

The chain recombines TRBV6-5 with TRBJ1-2; 7 positions match TRBD1. The length of the CDR3 is 14 residues. The V gene end was trimmed by 11 bases and the J gene end by 3 bases; junction bases not matched to a gene: 12. CDR1 is MNHEY and CDR2 is SVGAGI in the germline V gene. DNA of the CDR3: TGTGCCGGAAGACATTCCGGGACAGACTATGGCTACACCTTC. Residues: CAGRHSGTDYGYTF.

V gene TRBV6-4 combines with J gene TRBJ2-3, with 10 bases identical to TRBD2. Germline V gene data show CDR1 as MRHNA and CDR2 as SNTAGT. CDR3 size: 15 residues. V shed 5 bases and J 0 bases; nucleotides not matched to a gene: 2. The chain's CDR3 is CASSHSGGSTDTQYF. The CDR3 DNA reads TGTGCCAGCAGTCATAGCGGGGGGAGCACAGATACGCAGTATTTT.

V usage is TRBV5-4 and J usage is TRBJ1-1, with D tentatively TRBD1 (5 bases). With 4 bases removed from V and 1 base from J, the gap between germline ends came to 11 bases. The germline CDR1 and CDR2 sequences are SGHNT and YYREEE (reference sequence). This CDR3 has 14 amino acids. The DNA for the CDR3 is TGTGCCAGCAGCCAACAGACAGCGAACACTGAAGCTTTCTTT. Translating gives CASSQQTANTEAFF.

The J gene is TRBJ2-3, the V gene TRBV19; 9 positions agree with TRBD1. The CDR3 contains 13 residues. J lost 5 bases, V lost 5 bases, and 2 bases had no gene match. The germline CDR1 and CDR2 sequences are LNHDA and SQIVND (reference sequence). This CDR3 is CASSDRGGDTQYF. Written as DNA, the CDR3 is TGTGCCAGTAGTGACAGGGGGGGAGATACGCAGTATTTT.

The CDR3 here is CASSEGTGAPPPYGYTF. DNA for the CDR3: TGTGCCAGCAGTGAAGGGACAGGGGCTCCTCCTCCCTATGGCTACACCTTC. This chain joins TRBV2 and TRBJ1-2, with 9 positions matching TRBD1. After removal of 1 base from V and 4 bases from J, the junction contained 10 bases not matched to a gene. Germline V gives CDR1 SNHLY, CDR2 FYNNEI. The CDR3 runs to 17 residues.

The gene calls are TRBV4-1 and TRBJ2-1; TRBD2 is a possible D gene (6 bases). Germline CDR1 and CDR2: MGHRA and YSYEKL. CDR3 size: 13 residues. V gave up 3 bases and J gave up 8 bases, with 11 bases separating them. The DNA of the CDR3 is TGCGCCAGCAGCCAGGGAGGTGGGTATGAGCAGTTCTTC. Protein: CASSQGGGYEQFF.

The chain employs TRBV3-1 (or the pseudogene TRBV3-2) and TRBJ1-2; D is uncertain. Between the trimmed V and J ends, which lost 0 bases and 8 bases, there was a span of 10 bases. The CDR3 extends over 13 amino acids. From germline, CDR1 is LGHDT and CDR2 YNNKEL (reference sequence). The chain's CDR3 is CASSQEERSGYTF. The CDR3 DNA follows: TGTGCCAGCAGCCAAGAGGAGAGGAGCGGCTACACCTTC.

The chain has TRBV7-2 and TRBJ2-5; 8 nucleotides match TRBD2. CDR3 size: 13 residues. Germline V gives CDR1 SGHTA, CDR2 FQGNSA. J was trimmed by 5 bases and V by 6 bases; bases with no gene match: 5. This CDR3 reads CASRPGGRETQYF. The CDR3 DNA follows: TGTGCCAGCAGACCGGGGGGGCGGGAGACCCAGTACTTC.

The V and J genes are TRBV7-3 and TRBJ1-1; D unresolved. Trimming took 3 bases from V and 1 from J, leaving 9 bases between them. Germline V CDR1 and CDR2: SGHTA, FQGTGA. This CDR3 contains 14 residues. The CDR3: CASSLQSENTEAFF. The CDR3 nucleotides read TGTGCCAGCAGCTTGCAGAGCGAGAACACTGAAGCTTTCTTT.

This clone came up once. This chain links TRBV12-3 or TRBV12-4 with TRBJ2-5; no definite D call. The CDR3 runs to 13 residues. Trimming removed 7 bases at V and 1 base at J, with 10 bases between. CDR3 sequence: CASTPRVQETQYF. The CDR3 coding sequence is TGTGCCAGCACCCCCCGGGTCCAAGAGACCCAGTACTTC.

Only one count was recorded for this clone. This rearrangement joins TRBV19 to TRBJ2-4; 8 bases are a match to TRBD1. The CDR3 extends over 16 amino acids. The V gene end was trimmed by 10 bases and the J gene end by 6 bases; junction bases not matched to a gene: 17. Germline lookup yields CDR1 LNHDA and CDR2 SQIVND (reference sequence). CDR3 residues: CATGSLPGDRLNIQYF. CDR3 nucleotides: TGTGCCACGGGATCTCTGCCGGGGGACAGGCTAAACATTCAGTACTTC. Full variable domain (outside the CDR3, taken from reference TRBV19 and TRBJ2-4): DGGITQSPKYLFRKEGQNVTLSCEQNLNHDAMYWYRQDPGQGLRLIYYSQIVNDFQKGDIAEGYSVSREKKESFPLTVTSAQKNPTAFYLCATGSLPGDRLNIQYFGAGTRLSVL.